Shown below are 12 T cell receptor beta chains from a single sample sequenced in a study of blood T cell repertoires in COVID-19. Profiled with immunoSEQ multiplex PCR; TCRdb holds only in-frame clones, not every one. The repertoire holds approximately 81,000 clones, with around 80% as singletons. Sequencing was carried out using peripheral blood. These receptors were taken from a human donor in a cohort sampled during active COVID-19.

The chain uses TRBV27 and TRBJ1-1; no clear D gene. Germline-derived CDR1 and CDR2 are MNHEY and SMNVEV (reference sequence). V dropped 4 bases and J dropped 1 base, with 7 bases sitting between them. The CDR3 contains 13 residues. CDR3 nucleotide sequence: TGTGCCAGCAGTTACCTCAGGAACACTGAAGCTTTCTTT. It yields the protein CASSYLRNTEAFF.

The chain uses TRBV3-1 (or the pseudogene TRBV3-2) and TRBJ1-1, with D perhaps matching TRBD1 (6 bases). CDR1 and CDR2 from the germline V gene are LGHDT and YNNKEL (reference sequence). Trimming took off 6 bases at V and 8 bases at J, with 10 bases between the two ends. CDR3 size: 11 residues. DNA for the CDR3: TGTGCCAGCAGGACCGGGACAGAAGCTTTCTTT. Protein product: CASRTGTEAFF.

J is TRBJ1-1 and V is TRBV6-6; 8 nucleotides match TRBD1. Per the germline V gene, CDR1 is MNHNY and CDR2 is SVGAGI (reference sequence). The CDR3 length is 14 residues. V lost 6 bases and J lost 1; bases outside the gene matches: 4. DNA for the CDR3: TGTGCCAGCAGCTCTACAGGGGGGAACACTGAAGCTTTCTTT. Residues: CASSSTGGNTEAFF.

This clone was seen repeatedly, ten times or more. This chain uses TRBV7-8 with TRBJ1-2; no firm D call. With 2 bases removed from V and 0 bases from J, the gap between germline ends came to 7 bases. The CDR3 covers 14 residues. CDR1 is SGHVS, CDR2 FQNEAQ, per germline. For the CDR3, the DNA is TGTGCCAGCAGCTTACGGGAAACTAACTATGGCTACACCTTC. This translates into CASSLRETNYGYTF. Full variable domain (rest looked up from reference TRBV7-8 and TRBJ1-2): GAGVSQSPRYKVAKRGQDVALRCDPISGHVSLFWYQQALGQGPEFLTYFQNEAQLDKSGLPSDRFFAERPEGSVSTLKIQRTQQEDSAVYLCASSLRETNYGYTFGSGTRLTVV.

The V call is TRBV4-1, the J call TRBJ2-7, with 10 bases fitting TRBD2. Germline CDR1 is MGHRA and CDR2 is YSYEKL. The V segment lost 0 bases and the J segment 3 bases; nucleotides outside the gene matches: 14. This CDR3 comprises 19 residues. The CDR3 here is CASSQDHVVAGGKHYEQYF. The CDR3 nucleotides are TGCGCCAGCAGCCAAGACCACGTGGTAGCGGGGGGCAAACACTACGAGCAGTACTTC.

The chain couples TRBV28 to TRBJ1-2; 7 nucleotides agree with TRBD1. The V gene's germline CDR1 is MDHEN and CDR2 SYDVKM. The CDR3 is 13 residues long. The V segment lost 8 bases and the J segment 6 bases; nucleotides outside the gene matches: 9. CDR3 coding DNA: TGTGCCAGCCACCCGACAGGGACCAATGGCTACACCTTC. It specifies CASHPTGTNGYTF.

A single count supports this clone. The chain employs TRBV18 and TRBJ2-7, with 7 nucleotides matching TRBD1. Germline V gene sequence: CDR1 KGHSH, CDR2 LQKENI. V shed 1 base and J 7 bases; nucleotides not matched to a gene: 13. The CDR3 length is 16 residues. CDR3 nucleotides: TGTGCCAGCTCACCACTCGGACAGGCCCTTGGGTGGGAGCAGTACTTC. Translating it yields CASSPLGQALGWEQYF.

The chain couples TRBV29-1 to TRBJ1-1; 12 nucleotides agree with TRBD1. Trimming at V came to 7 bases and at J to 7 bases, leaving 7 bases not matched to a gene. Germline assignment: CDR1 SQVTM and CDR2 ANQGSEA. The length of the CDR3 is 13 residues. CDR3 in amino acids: CSAKGQGAIEAFF. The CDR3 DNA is TGCAGCGCCAAGGGACAGGGGGCTATTGAAGCTTTCTTT.

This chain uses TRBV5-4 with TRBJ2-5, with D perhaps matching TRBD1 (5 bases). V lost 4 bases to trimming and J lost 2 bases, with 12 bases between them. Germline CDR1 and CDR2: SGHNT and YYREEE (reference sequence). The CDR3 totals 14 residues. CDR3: CASSGRTPQETQYF. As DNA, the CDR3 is TGTGCCAGCAGCGGTAGGACACCACAAGAGACCCAGTACTTC.

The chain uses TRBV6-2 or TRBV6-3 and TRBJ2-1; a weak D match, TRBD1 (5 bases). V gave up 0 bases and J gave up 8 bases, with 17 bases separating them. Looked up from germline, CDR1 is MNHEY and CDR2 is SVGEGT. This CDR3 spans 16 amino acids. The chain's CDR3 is CASSYSRSGARYEQFF. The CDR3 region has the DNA TGTGCCAGCAGTTACTCGAGGTCTGGGGCTAGATATGAGCAGTTCTTC.

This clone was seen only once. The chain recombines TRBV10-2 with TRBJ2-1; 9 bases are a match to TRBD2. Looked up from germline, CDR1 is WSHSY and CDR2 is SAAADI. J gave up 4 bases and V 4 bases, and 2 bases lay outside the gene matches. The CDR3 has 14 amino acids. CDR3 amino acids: CASSGLAGYNEQFF. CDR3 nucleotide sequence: TGCGCCAGCAGTGGCCTAGCGGGGTACAATGAGCAGTTCTTC.

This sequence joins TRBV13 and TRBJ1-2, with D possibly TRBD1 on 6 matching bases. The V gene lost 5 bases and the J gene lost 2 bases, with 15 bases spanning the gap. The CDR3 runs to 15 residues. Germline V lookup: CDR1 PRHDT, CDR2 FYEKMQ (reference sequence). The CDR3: CASSEVGAPNYGYTF. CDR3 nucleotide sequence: TGTGCCAGCAGCGAAGTGGGGGCCCCGAACTATGGCTACACCTTC.